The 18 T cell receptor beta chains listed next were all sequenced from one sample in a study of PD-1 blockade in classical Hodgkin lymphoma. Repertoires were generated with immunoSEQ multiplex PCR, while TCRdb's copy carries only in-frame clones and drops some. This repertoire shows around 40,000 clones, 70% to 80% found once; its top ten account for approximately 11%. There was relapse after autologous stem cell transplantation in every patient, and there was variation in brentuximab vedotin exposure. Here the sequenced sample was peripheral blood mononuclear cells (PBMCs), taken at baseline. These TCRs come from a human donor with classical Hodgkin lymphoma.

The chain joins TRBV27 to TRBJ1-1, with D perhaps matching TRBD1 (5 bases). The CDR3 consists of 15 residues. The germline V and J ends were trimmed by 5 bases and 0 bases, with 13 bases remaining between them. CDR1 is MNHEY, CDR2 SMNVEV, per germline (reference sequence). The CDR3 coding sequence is TGTGCCAGCAGTCTCGTCGGGGGAATGAACACTGAAGCTTTCTTT. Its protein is CASSLVGGMNTEAFF.

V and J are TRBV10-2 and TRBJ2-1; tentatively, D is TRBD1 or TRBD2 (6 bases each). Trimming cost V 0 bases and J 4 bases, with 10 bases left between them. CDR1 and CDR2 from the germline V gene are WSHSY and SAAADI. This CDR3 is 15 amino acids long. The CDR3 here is CASSESGGGYNEQFF. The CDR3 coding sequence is TGCGCCAGCAGTGAGTCTGGAGGGGGTTACAATGAGCAGTTCTTC.

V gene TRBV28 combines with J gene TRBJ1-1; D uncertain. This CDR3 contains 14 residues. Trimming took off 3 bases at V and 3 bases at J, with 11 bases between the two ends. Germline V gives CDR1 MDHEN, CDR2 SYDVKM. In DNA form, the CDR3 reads TGTGCCAGCAGTTTCCTGGTGTTGGACACTGAAGCTTTCTTT. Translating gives CASSFLVLDTEAFF.

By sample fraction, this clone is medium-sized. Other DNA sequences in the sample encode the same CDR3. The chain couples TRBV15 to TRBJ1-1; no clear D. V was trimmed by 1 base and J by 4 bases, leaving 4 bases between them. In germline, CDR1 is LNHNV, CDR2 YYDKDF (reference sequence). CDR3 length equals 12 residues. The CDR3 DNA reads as TGTGCCACCAGCAGAGGGTTCACTGAAGCTTTCTTT. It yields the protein CATSRGFTEAFF. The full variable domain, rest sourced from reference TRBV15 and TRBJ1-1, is DAMVIQNPRYQVTQFGKPVTLSCSQTLNHNVMYWYQQKSSQAPKLLFHYYDKDFNNEADTPDNFQSRRPNTSFCFLDIRSPGLGDTAMYLCATSRGFTEAFFGQGTRLTVV.

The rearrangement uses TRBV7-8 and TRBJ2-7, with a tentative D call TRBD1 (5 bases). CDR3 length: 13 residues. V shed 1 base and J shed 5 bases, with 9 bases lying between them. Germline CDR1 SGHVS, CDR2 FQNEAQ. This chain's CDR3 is CASSLGQPHEQYF. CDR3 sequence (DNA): TGTGCCAGCAGCTTAGGACAGCCCCACGAGCAGTACTTC.

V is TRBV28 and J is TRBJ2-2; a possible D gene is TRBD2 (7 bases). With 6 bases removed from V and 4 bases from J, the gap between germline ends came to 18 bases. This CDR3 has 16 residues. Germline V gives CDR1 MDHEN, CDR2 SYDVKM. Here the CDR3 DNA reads TGTGCCAGCAGACCTACTTTGGGAGGGGGCACCGGGGAGCTGTTTTTT. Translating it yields CASRPTLGGGTGELFF.

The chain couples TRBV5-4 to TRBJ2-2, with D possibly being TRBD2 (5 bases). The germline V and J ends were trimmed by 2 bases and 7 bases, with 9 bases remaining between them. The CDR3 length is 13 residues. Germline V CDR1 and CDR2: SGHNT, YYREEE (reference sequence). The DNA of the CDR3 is TGTGCCAGCAGCTTCGGAGGAGGCGGGGAGCTGTTTTTT. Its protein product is CASSFGGGGELFF.

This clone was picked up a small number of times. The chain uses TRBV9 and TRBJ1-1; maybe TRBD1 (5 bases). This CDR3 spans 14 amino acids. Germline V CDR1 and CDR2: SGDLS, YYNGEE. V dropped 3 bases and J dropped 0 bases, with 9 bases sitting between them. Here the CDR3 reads CASSAQGLNTEAFF. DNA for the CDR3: TGTGCCAGCAGCGCTCAGGGCTTGAACACTGAAGCTTTCTTT.

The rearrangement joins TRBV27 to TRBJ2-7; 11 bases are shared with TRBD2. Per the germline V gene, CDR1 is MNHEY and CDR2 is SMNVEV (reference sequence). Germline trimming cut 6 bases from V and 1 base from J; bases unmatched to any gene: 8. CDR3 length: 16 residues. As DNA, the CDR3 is TGTGCCAGCAGCCGCCGAGGGACTAGCGGATCCTACGAGCAGTACTTC. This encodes CASSRRGTSGSYEQYF.

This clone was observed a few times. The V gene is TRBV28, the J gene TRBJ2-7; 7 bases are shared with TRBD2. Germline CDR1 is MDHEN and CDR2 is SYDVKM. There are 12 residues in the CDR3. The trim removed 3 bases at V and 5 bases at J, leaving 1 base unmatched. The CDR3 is CASSFGRNEQYF. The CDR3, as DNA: TGTGCCAGCAGTTTCGGGAGGAACGAGCAGTACTTC.

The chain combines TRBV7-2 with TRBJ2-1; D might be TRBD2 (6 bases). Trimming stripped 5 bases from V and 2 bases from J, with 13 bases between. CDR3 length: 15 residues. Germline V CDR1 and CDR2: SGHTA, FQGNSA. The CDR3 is CASSVSTSPYNEQFF. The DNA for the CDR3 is TGTGCCAGCAGCGTTTCCACTAGCCCCTACAATGAGCAGTTCTTC.

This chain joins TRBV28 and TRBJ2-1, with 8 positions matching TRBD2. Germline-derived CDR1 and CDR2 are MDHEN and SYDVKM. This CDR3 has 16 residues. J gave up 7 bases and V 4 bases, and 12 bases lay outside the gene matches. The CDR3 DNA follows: TGTGCCAGCAGTTCCCCCGGGAGGGCCGGTCGAAATGAGCAGTTCTTC. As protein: CASSSPGRAGRNEQFF.

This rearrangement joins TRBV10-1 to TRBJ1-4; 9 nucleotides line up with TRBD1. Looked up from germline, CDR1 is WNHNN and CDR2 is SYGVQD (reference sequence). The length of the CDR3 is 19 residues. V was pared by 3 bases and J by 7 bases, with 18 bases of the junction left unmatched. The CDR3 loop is CASSDQPLPRDRVIEKLFF. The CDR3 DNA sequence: TGCGCCAGCAGTGATCAGCCCCTCCCCCGGGACAGGGTAATTGAAAAACTGTTTTTT.

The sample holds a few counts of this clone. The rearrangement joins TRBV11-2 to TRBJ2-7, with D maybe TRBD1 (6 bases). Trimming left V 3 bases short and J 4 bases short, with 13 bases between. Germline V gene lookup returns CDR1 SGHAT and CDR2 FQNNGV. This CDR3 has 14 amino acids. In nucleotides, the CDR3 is TGTGCCAGCAGCTTGGGGCAGGGGATGTACGAGCAGTACTTC. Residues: CASSLGQGMYEQYF. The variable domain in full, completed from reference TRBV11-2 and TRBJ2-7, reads EAGVAQSPRYKIIEKRQSVAFWCNPISGHATLYWYQQILGQGPKLLIQFQNNGVVDDSQLPKDRFSAERLKGVDSTLKIQPAKLEDSAVYLCASSLGQGMYEQYFGPGTRLTVT.

In nucleotides, the CDR3 is TGTGCCAGCAGCTTACGGGACTTCTCCTACGAGCAGTACTTC. Amino acid sequence: CASSLRDFSYEQYF. V usage is TRBV7-2 and J usage is TRBJ2-7; a weak D match, TRBD2 (6 bases). Germline loops: CDR1 SGHTA, CDR2 FQGNSA. The length of the CDR3 is 14 residues. V was clipped by 2 bases and J by 0 bases, with 8 bases between them.

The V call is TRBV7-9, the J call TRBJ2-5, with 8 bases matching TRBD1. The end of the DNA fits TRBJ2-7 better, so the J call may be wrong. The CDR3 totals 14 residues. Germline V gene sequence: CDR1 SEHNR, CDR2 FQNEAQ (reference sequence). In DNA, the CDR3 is TGTGCCAGCAGCTTGACAGGGGTCATCTACGAGCAGTACTTC. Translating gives CASSLTGVIYEQYF.

CDR3 sequence (DNA): TGTGCCAGCAGCCCTAGGACTAGCGGGGCCAGAGGAGATACGCAGTATTTT. It translates to CASSPRTSGARGDTQYF. V is TRBV11-3 and J is TRBJ2-3, with 12 bases identical to TRBD2. Germline trimming cut 5 bases from V and 5 bases from J; bases unmatched to any gene: 11. Germline loops: CDR1 SGHNT, CDR2 YENEEA. This CDR3 contains 17 residues.

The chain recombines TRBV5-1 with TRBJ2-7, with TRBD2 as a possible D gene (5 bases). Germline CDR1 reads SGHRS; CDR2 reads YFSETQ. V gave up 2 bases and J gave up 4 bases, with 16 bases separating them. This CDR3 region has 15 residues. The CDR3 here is CASSFLAEGRYEQYF. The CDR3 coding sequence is TGCGCCAGCAGCTTCCTGGCAGAGGGTAGGTACGAGCAGTACTTC. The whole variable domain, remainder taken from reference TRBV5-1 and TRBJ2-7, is KAGVTQTPRYLIKTRGQQVTLSCSPISGHRSVSWYQQTPGQGLQFLFEYFSETQRNKGNFPGRFSGRQFSNSRSEMNVSTLELGDSALYLCASSFLAEGRYEQYFGPGTRLTVT.